The 27 T cell receptor beta chains listed next were all sequenced from one sample in a study of CD8+ T cells in alopecia areata. As the sequencing template, cDNA was produced by extracting RNA and reverse transcribing it. Produced via immunoSEQ multiplex PCR; TCRdb's table is partial and in-frame only. The table shows 150,000 or so clones, with about nine tenths occurring only once. Specimen: CD8+ T cells sorted from blood, collected at week 0. These receptors originate from a human donor with alopecia areata.

This clone was recorded only once. This sequence joins TRBV25-1 and TRBJ2-7, with 11 bases identical to TRBD1. Germline V gene sequence: CDR1 MGHDK, CDR2 SYGVNS. This CDR3 comprises 17 residues. V gave up 3 bases and J gave up 3 bases; unmatched junction bases: 10. In DNA, the CDR3 is TGTGCCAGCAGTGATGGGCGGACAGGGGGCTCGTACTACGAGCAGTACTTC. As protein: CASSDGRTGGSYYEQYF.

CDR3 coding DNA: TGCGCAGATCCCGGGACCCCAACCCTCGTGGATGGCTACACCTTC. The encoded protein is CADPGTPTLVDGYTF. This chain joins TRBV5-1 and TRBJ1-2; weak D call: TRBD1 (5 bases). CDR3 length: 15 residues. CDR1 is SGHRS, CDR2 YFSETQ, per germline.

Of note for this clone: Other DNA sequences within the sample encode an identical CDR3. The chain combines TRBV5-4 with TRBJ1-2; D gene ambiguous. This CDR3 contains 12 residues. Trimming shortened V by 5 bases and J by 0 bases, and 5 bases separated the two germline ends. The germline CDR1 and CDR2 sequences are SGHNT and YYREEE (reference sequence). The CDR3 coding sequence is TGTGCCAGCAGTCCATCTAACTATGGCTACACCTTC. Translation: CASSPSNYGYTF.

This clone has only one observation. The J gene is TRBJ1-1, the V gene TRBV28; no definite D call. The CDR3 is made up of 13 amino acids. The germline gives CDR1 MDHEN, CDR2 SYDVKM. V lost 7 bases, J lost 2 bases, and 11 bases lay in between. The CDR3 DNA reads as TGTGCCAGCATACAACCGGAAAACACTGAAGCTTTCTTT. This sequence encodes CASIQPENTEAFF.

The J gene is TRBJ2-2, the V gene TRBV4-1, with TRBD1 identical over 10 bases. This CDR3 has 15 amino acids. V trimming: 1 base; J trimming: 6 bases; junction bases outside the gene matches: 2. Per the germline V gene, CDR1 is MGHRA and CDR2 is YSYEKL. The CDR3 nucleotides are TGCGCCAGCAGCCAAGGACAGGGGGCGGCCGGGGAGCTGTTTTTT. Its translation is CASSQGQGAAGELFF.

This rearrangement joins TRBV6-1 to TRBJ2-1; no definite D call. The V and J ends lost 6 bases and 6 bases respectively, with 12 bases between them. This CDR3 is built from 13 residues. The germline CDR1 and CDR2 sequences are MNHNS and SASEGT. The CDR3 DNA reads as TGTGCCAGCAGGTTAGGAGCAGGCAATGAGCAGTTCTTC. Its translation is CASRLGAGNEQFF.

V usage is TRBV4-1 and J usage is TRBJ2-1, with D possibly matching TRBD2 (6 bases). The CDR3 sequence is 18 residues long. Germline values: CDR1 MGHRA, CDR2 YSYEKL. Between the trimmed V and J ends, which lost 3 bases and 2 bases, there was a span of 20 bases. The CDR3 DNA reads as TGCGCCAGCAGCCACCCCCAGGTTGGAGGGGCGGCCTACAATGAGCAGTTCTTC. It specifies CASSHPQVGGAAYNEQFF.

This rearrangement joins TRBV30 to TRBJ2-7, with D tentatively TRBD1 or TRBD2 (5 bases each). This CDR3 comprises 15 residues. CDR1 is GTSNPN and CDR2 is SVGIG in the germline V gene (reference sequence). Trimming cost V 5 bases and J 2 bases, with 19 bases left between them. CDR3 residues: CAWDVGTAAPYEQYF. CDR3 coding DNA: TGTGCCTGGGACGTAGGGACCGCGGCCCCCTACGAGCAGTACTTC.

CDR3 DNA sequence: TGTGCCAGCAGTGAAGGTATTAGCGGCAACTACGAGCAGTACTTC. It is translated as CASSEGISGNYEQYF. V is TRBV2 and J is TRBJ2-7, with a weak D call TRBD2 (6 bases). Per germline, CDR1 SNHLY and CDR2 FYNNEI. Trimming left V 1 base short and J 3 bases short, with 13 bases between. The CDR3 runs to 15 residues.

The chain carries TRBV5-4 and TRBJ1-4; 9 positions agree with TRBD1. CDR1 and CDR2 (germline): SGHNT, YYREEE (reference sequence). The CDR3 covers 15 residues. With V trimmed by 7 bases and J by 6 bases, 10 bases remained unmatched. CDR3: CASGVLGQGDEKLFF. The CDR3 nucleotides are TGTGCCAGCGGCGTCTTGGGACAGGGAGATGAAAAACTGTTTTTT.

J is TRBJ1-5 and V is TRBV9; no definite D call. V gave up 4 bases and J gave up 4 bases, with 9 bases separating them. Germline lookup yields CDR1 SGDLS and CDR2 YYNGEE. The CDR3 is 13 amino acids. CDR3 amino acids: CASSPGGNQPQHF. CDR3 nucleotide sequence: TGTGCCAGCAGCCCGGGAGGAAATCAGCCCCAGCATTTT.

V is TRBV19 and J is TRBJ1-4, with a possible D match to TRBD1 (5 bases). Germline V gives CDR1 LNHDA, CDR2 SQIVND (reference sequence). The CDR3 sequence is 14 residues long. Trimming cost V 3 bases and J 7 bases, with 12 bases left between them. CDR3 residues: CASSMSRTFEKLFF. The CDR3 region has the DNA TGTGCCAGTAGTATGTCCAGGACATTTGAAAAACTGTTTTTT.

The chain has TRBV29-1 and TRBJ2-5; the match to TRBD2 covers 8 bases. V lost 6 bases to trimming and J lost 5 bases; unmatched junction nucleotides: 8. Germline CDR1 and CDR2: SQVTM and ANQGSEA. The CDR3 is made up of 13 amino acids. The CDR3 region has the DNA TGCAGCGTCCTCTTCGGCGGGGGGGAGACCCAGTACTTC. As protein: CSVLFGGGETQYF.

This chain uses TRBV11-2 with TRBJ2-7; TRBD1 might be the D (7 bases). The CDR3 has 14 amino acids. Germline assignment: CDR1 SGHAT and CDR2 FQNNGV. Trimming stripped 7 bases from V and 3 bases from J, with 16 bases between. CDR3 residues: CASIRSQGGYEQYF. The CDR3 coding sequence is TGTGCCAGCATTCGGTCTCAGGGGGGCTACGAGCAGTACTTC.

The chain carries TRBV4-1 and TRBJ2-7; 11 bases map to TRBD2. The CDR3 runs to 22 residues. In germline, CDR1 is MGHRA, CDR2 YSYEKL. V lost 2 bases, J lost 2 bases, and 23 bases stayed unmatched. Written as DNA, the CDR3 is TGCGCCAGCAGCCAAAGTTTTAGTACTACTAGCGGGAGCTCCTTTGACCCCTACGAGCAGTACTTC. This gives the protein CASSQSFSTTSGSSFDPYEQYF.

The chain combines TRBV10-1 with TRBJ2-3, with D hard to call. The CDR3 sequence is 15 residues long. Germline values: CDR1 WNHNN, CDR2 SYGVQD (reference sequence). V shed 3 bases and J shed 1 base, with 11 bases lying between them. This CDR3 is CASSDMGFGTDTQYF. The CDR3 DNA sequence: TGCGCCAGCAGTGATATGGGATTCGGCACAGATACGCAGTATTTT.

The chain employs TRBV7-2 and TRBJ2-3; D ambiguous. CDR1 and CDR2 from the germline V gene are SGHTA and FQGNSA. This CDR3 region has 14 residues. Trimming removed 5 bases from V and 5 bases from J, with 14 bases in between. The CDR3 nucleotides read TGTGCCAGCAGCACCGGGCCACCGGGAGATACGCAGTATTTT. Amino acids: CASSTGPPGDTQYF.

The rearrangement links TRBV19 to TRBJ2-1; D remains ambiguous. The length of the CDR3 is 15 residues. Trimming pared 7 bases from V and 2 bases from J, leaving 15 bases between. Germline V lookup: CDR1 LNHDA, CDR2 SQIVND (reference sequence). The CDR3 DNA follows: TGTGCCAGTAACATCGTCGGCAGCCCCTACAATGAGCAGTTCTTC. Translating it yields CASNIVGSPYNEQFF.

V usage is TRBV29-1 and J usage is TRBJ2-5; perhaps TRBD2 as D (6 bases). The end of the DNA is better explained by TRBJ2-7, so the J call may be wrong. The CDR3 is 11 amino acids. The germline V gene encodes CDR1 SQVTM and CDR2 ANQGSEA. The CDR3 coding sequence is TGCAGCGTTGGTGGAGGGGACGAGCAGTACTTC. Residues: CSVGGGDEQYF.

V usage is TRBV18 and J usage is TRBJ2-7; 11 nucleotides agree with TRBD2. The CDR3 consists of 15 residues. Germline CDR1 and CDR2: KGHSH and LQKENI. The junction had 6 bases not matched to a gene; V was cut back by 5 bases and J by 3 bases. CDR3 nucleotide sequence: TGTGCCAGCTCAGCGGGGACTAGCGGCGGCTACGAGCAGTACTTC. It specifies CASSAGTSGGYEQYF.

This chain connects TRBV29-1 to TRBJ1-2; D is unresolved. CDR1 and CDR2 (germline): SQVTM, ANQGSEA. Trimming removed 6 bases from V and 1 base from J, with 12 bases in between. This CDR3 region has 13 residues. For the CDR3, the DNA is TGCAGCGTCATACCCCCGGATAACTATGGCTACACCTTC. This encodes CSVIPPDNYGYTF.

V and J are TRBV4-1 and TRBJ2-7, with 11 nucleotides matching TRBD2. Germline trimming cut 8 bases from V and 2 bases from J; bases unmatched to any gene: 11. The V gene's germline CDR1 is MGHRA and CDR2 YSYEKL. The CDR3 is 16 residues long. CDR3 bases: TGCGCCAGCTCCCAAAGCGGGACTAGCGGAACCTACGAGCAGTACTTC. Protein sequence: CASSQSGTSGTYEQYF.

The chain combines TRBV7-3 with TRBJ2-1; 8 positions match TRBD2. The V gene's germline CDR1 is SGHTA and CDR2 FQGTGA. The CDR3 totals 15 residues. The ends lost 4 bases at V and 6 bases at J; junction bases unmatched: 8. In nucleotides, the CDR3 is TGTGCCAGCAGCTCCGGGACTAGTATGGTCAATGAGCAGTTCTTC. This codes for CASSSGTSMVNEQFF.

The gene calls are TRBV7-9 and TRBJ2-7; possibly TRBD1 for D (6 bases). V lost 4 bases, J lost 4 bases, and 23 bases lay in between. The CDR3 consists of 17 residues. The germline V gene encodes CDR1 SEHNR and CDR2 FQNEAQ (reference sequence). CDR3: CASSSLVQGPRWYEQYF. The CDR3 bases are TGTGCCAGCAGCTCGCTAGTCCAGGGGCCCCGTTGGTACGAGCAGTACTTC.

V is TRBV27 and J is TRBJ2-7; D not certain. Per the germline V gene, CDR1 is MNHEY and CDR2 is SMNVEV (reference sequence). CDR3 size: 14 residues. The V end lost 5 bases, the J end lost 4 bases, and 15 bases lay between the germline ends. The CDR3 is CASSRPGWPYEQYF. The CDR3 region has the DNA TGTGCCAGCAGTCGTCCTGGGTGGCCTTACGAGCAGTACTTC.

This sequence joins TRBV11-1 and TRBJ2-4; perhaps TRBD2 as D (5 bases). The germline gives CDR1 SGHAT, CDR2 FQDESV (reference sequence). This CDR3 spans 12 amino acids. The V and J ends lost 3 bases and 9 bases respectively, with 9 bases between them. CDR3 DNA: TGTGCCAGCAGCTTGGGTGGAGGCATTCAGTACTTC. Protein: CASSLGGGIQYF.

The rearrangement uses TRBV19 and TRBJ2-1; maybe TRBD2 (5 bases). Trimming shortened V by 5 bases and J by 3 bases, and 11 bases separated the two germline ends. The CDR3 length is 14 residues. Germline V gene data show CDR1 as LNHDA and CDR2 as SQIVND (reference sequence). The CDR3: CASSQTGSYNEQFF. Written as DNA, the CDR3 is TGTGCCAGTAGTCAGACGGGGAGCTACAATGAGCAGTTCTTC.